Listed below are T cell receptor beta chains from one sample, sequenced in a study of somatic mutations in cytotoxic T cells in rheumatoid arthritis. Assay: immunoSEQ multiplex PCR; the TCRdb copy retains only in-frame clones and omits some. The sample comprises some 8,700 clones, 75% of which are singletons, and under 40% rests with the top ten. The sequenced sample was CD8+ T cells sorted from blood. These TCRs come from a woman aged 50 to 60 in good health. Both conserved end residues are part of each CDR3. D genes are given only for firm matches. Only some rows state a clone size, as once, few, many or a class for expanded clones.

NA | TRBJ1-2 | TRBV27 | TRBD1 | CASRGDSSLNYGYTF | TGTGCCAGCAGGGGGGACAGCTCACTAAACTATGGCTACACCTTC
NA | TRBJ2-7 | TRBV4-1 | NA | CASSHRETYEQYF | TGCGCCAGCAGCCACCGGGAGACCTACGAGCAGTACTTC
NA | TRBJ1-5 | TRBV18 | TRBD1 | CASSPPGTGGNQPQHF | TGTGCCAGCTCACCACCGGGGACAGGGGGCAATCAGCCCCAGCATTTT
NA | TRBJ1-2 | TRBV7-9 | NA | CASSLEAVSETTYGYTF | TGTGCCAGCAGCTTAGAGGCGGTCAGCGAAACCACCTATGGCTACACCTTC
NA | TRBJ2-2 | TRBV5-1 | NA | CASSPGLSNTGELFF | TGCGCCAGCAGCCCGGGACTTTCGAACACCGGGGAGCTGTTTTTT
NA | TRBJ2-1 | TRBV14 | NA | CASSQDDDRLYSYNEQFF | TGTGCCAGCAGCCAAGATGACGACAGACTCTATTCCTACAATGAGCAGTTCTTC
medium-sized | TRBJ2-1 | TRBV29-1 | TRBD1 | CSVEEVTGGAYNEQFF | TGCAGCGTTGAAGAGGTTACAGGGGGCGCCTACAATGAGCAGTTCTTC
NA | TRBJ1-1 | TRBV6-1 | NA | CASSLRARNTEAFF | TGTGCCAGCAGTTTGAGGGCTCGGAACACTGAAGCTTTCTTT
NA | TRBJ2-3 | TRBV6-4 | TRBD2 | CASSPGLAGGSTDTQYF | TGTGCCAGCAGTCCCGGACTAGCGGGGGGATCCACAGATACGCAGTATTTT
NA | TRBJ1-6 | TRBV28 | NA | CASSALRVSPLHF | TGTGCCAGCAGTGCCCTCAGGGTTTCACCCCTCCACTTT
NA | TRBJ2-1 | TRBV6-5 | TRBD2 | CASSSGLASNEQFF | TGTGCCAGCAGTTCCGGACTAGCTAGCAATGAGCAGTTCTTC
NA | TRBJ2-3 | TRBV11-2 | NA | CASSPSPRSTDTQYF | TGTGCCAGCAGCCCCTCCCCCCGTTCCACAGATACGCAGTATTTT
once | TRBJ2-2 | TRBV27 | TRBD1 | CASSLLQGAAGELFF | TGTGCCAGCAGTTTGCTGCAGGGGGCAGCCGGGGAGCTGTTTTTT
NA | TRBJ2-5 | TRBV7-9 | NA | CASSLDRTIQETQYF | TGTGCCAGCAGCTTAGACCGGACAATCCAAGAGACCCAGTACTTC
NA | TRBJ1-1 | TRBV7-9 | NA | CASSPRLDYTEAFF | TGTGCCAGCAGCCCTCGGTTAGATTACACTGAAGCTTTCTTT
NA | TRBJ1-2 | TRBV7-9 | TRBD1 | CASSFGQGVGGYTF | TGTGCCAGCAGCTTTGGACAGGGGGTTGGGGGCTACACCTTC
once | TRBJ1-3 | TRBV28 | NA | CASSRGREGSGNTIYF | TGTGCCAGCAGCCGCGGGAGGGAAGGCTCTGGAAACACCATATATTTT
NA | TRBJ2-7 | TRBV5-6 | NA | CASSLFLADEQYF | TGTGCCAGCAGCTTGTTCCTGGCAGACGAGCAGTACTTC
NA | TRBJ2-2 | TRBV11-1 | NA | CASSLREVKNTGELFF | TGTGCCAGCAGCTTGAGGGAAGTCAAGAACACCGGGGAGCTGTTTTTT
NA | TRBJ2-1 | TRBV7-9 | TRBD1 | CASTREDGQGYNEQFF | TGTGCCAGCACCCGGGAAGACGGACAGGGTTACAATGAGCAGTTCTTC